The 11 T cell receptor beta chains below were found in one sample sequenced in a study of shared clonotypes between healthy human individuals. Repertoires were generated with immunoSEQ multiplex PCR, while TCRdb's copy carries only in-frame clones and drops some. The sample has roughly 2 million clones, 90% to 95% seen once. The sample taken for sequencing was naive CD4+ T cells sorted from blood. Subset: CD45RA+ positively selected. Receptors originate from a man in his late teens or twenties in good health.

The chain is built from TRBV7-9 and TRBJ1-4; 8 bases fit TRBD1. The germline gives CDR1 SEHNR, CDR2 FQNEAQ (reference sequence). Trimming at V came to 4 bases and at J to 7 bases, leaving 5 bases not matched to a gene. This CDR3 has 14 amino acids. As DNA, the CDR3 is TGTGCCAGCAGCTGGACAGGGAAAAGTGAAAAACTGTTTTTT. As protein: CASSWTGKSEKLFF.

In this sample, this clone turned up once. The V and J genes are TRBV6-6 and TRBJ1-3, with a possible D match to TRBD1 (5 bases). V was trimmed by 5 bases and J by 1 base, leaving 9 bases between them. Germline-derived CDR1 and CDR2 are MNHNY and SVGAGI (reference sequence). The CDR3 covers 14 residues. The CDR3 DNA reads as TGTGCCAGCAGTCTTCAGGGTTCTGGAAACACCATATATTTT. Amino acid sequence: CASSLQGSGNTIYF.

The chain joins TRBV28 to TRBJ1-6; D perhaps matches TRBD1 (5 bases). The CDR3 is 15 amino acids. Trimming took off 3 bases at V and 5 bases at J, with 11 bases between the two ends. Per the germline V gene, CDR1 is MDHEN and CDR2 is SYDVKM. The CDR3 DNA is TGTGCCAGCAGTTTCGCAGGGCTCAATAATTCACCCCTCCACTTT. Residues: CASSFAGLNNSPLHF.

The CDR3 sequence: CAISVRVEDGYTF. The CDR3, as DNA: TGTGCCATCAGTGTTCGGGTCGAAGATGGCTACACCTTC. The rearrangement joins TRBV10-3 to TRBJ1-2; no reliable D call. V was clipped by 4 bases and J by 6 bases, with 12 bases between them. This CDR3 is 13 amino acids long. Germline lookup yields CDR1 ENHRY and CDR2 SYGVKD.

Comments on this clone: This same CDR3 is encoded by further DNA sequences in the sample. The rearrangement links TRBV28 to TRBJ2-7, with a weak D call TRBD2 (5 bases). Trimming took off 7 bases at V and 3 bases at J, with 13 bases between the two ends. CDR3 length: 13 residues. Germline V CDR1 and CDR2: MDHEN, SYDVKM. The CDR3 DNA sequence: TGTGCCAGCACTGCGGGTGGCAGCTACGAGCAGTACTTC. Protein: CASTAGGSYEQYF.

The chain has TRBV29-1 and TRBJ2-2; the match to TRBD2 covers 12 bases. With V trimmed by 7 bases and J by 5 bases, 8 bases remained unmatched. Germline V gene data show CDR1 as SQVTM and CDR2 as ANQGSEA. The CDR3 is 15 amino acids. The CDR3 loop reads CSGRLAGVGTGELFF. The CDR3 nucleotides read TGCAGCGGTCGACTAGCGGGAGTCGGAACCGGGGAGCTGTTTTTT.

This chain links TRBV28 with TRBJ2-5; 7 bases are shared with TRBD1. Losses at the gene ends were 5 bases for V and 7 bases for J; bases not matched to a gene: 10. Germline CDR1 reads MDHEN; CDR2 reads SYDVKM. The CDR3 runs to 14 residues. CDR3 bases: TGTGCCAGCAGTCCGGGACAGTTTAGGGTGACCCAGTACTTC. Protein product: CASSPGQFRVTQYF.

The chain employs TRBV10-3 and TRBJ1-2; 7 nucleotides match TRBD1. The CDR3 covers 14 residues. J lost 4 bases, V lost 6 bases, and 8 bases had no gene match. Germline loops: CDR1 ENHRY, CDR2 SYGVKD. The CDR3 is CAIRAGQILYGYTF. Written as DNA, the CDR3 is TGTGCCATCAGGGCGGGACAGATCCTCTATGGCTACACCTTC.

The V call is TRBV11-2, the J call TRBJ2-3, with D uncertain. Germline CDR1 and CDR2: SGHAT and FQNNGV. V lost 7 bases and J lost 5, with 7 bases in between. The CDR3 covers 11 residues. CDR3 region: CASTNLDTQYF. CDR3 bases: TGTGCCAGCACAAACCTAGATACGCAGTATTTT.

V and J are TRBV14 and TRBJ1-1; D not resolved. The germline CDR1 and CDR2 sequences are SGHDN and FVKESK. The CDR3 has 13 residues. Between the trimmed V and J ends, which lost 6 bases and 5 bases, there was a span of 13 bases. The CDR3 loop reads CASSQMSGTEAFF. The CDR3 region has the DNA TGTGCCAGCAGTCAGATGTCCGGGACTGAAGCTTTCTTT.

To note about this clone: Distinct nucleotide sequences in the sample also encode this CDR3. The V and J genes are TRBV19 and TRBJ2-5; unclear D gene. Trimming stripped 8 bases from V and 5 bases from J, with 9 bases between. CDR1 and CDR2 (germline): LNHDA, SQIVND (reference sequence). CDR3 length: 11 amino acids. CDR3: CASRGWETQYF. DNA for the CDR3: TGTGCCAGTCGAGGTTGGGAGACCCAGTACTTC. Filled out from reference TRBV19 and TRBJ2-5, the complete variable domain reads DGGITQSPKYLFRKEGQNVTLSCEQNLNHDAMYWYRQDPGQGLRLIYYSQIVNDFQKGDIAEGYSVSREKKESFPLTVTSAQKNPTAFYLCASRGWETQYFGPGTRLLVL.